The clone carrying this TCR beta chain was recorded at least ten times. What it binds is unknown. The data originate from a study of T cells in Graves' hyperthyroidism and ophthalmopathy. Whole-study results and caveats: Most thyroid clonotypes that were expanded above 0.001 also turned up in blood.

RNA transcripts gave rise to amplified TCR beta CDR3 regions. RT-PCR in the first round (using the HTBI primer set) targeted the TCR CDR3. Each CDR3 protein is one row after TCRdb ran MiXCR on the multiplex PCR reads. The sample holds roughly 640,000 distinct CDR3 sequences, approximately 15% seen once. Ophthalmopathy patients had Clinical Activity Score at least 3, NOSPECS grade at least 4, duration under 3 months. This TCR was sampled from a woman between 40 and 55 years old with Graves' ophthalmopathy. Specimen: blood.

The CDR3 reads CASSLTGRYGYTF. As DNA, the CDR3 is TGTGCCAGCAGTTTGACAGGGAGGTATGGCTACACCTTC. The V gene is TRBV27, the J gene TRBJ1-2; 7 bases map to TRBD1. Germline lookup yields CDR1 MNHEY and CDR2 SMNVEV (reference sequence). The CDR3 is made up of 13 amino acids. Trimming took 3 bases from V and 5 from J; bases not matched to a gene: 3.